A selection of T cell receptor beta chains follows, all from one sample in a study of T cell repertoires in cytomegalovirus infection. Antigens of these TCRs are unknown. TCRdb re-derived calls from the reads in MiXCR, one entry per CDR3 protein. In the table there are some 350,000 distinct CDR3 sequences, about 29% of which are singletons. The sample here was cultured PBMCs, taken from culture after CMV antigen stimulation. These receptors all stem from a human donor in good health (CMV status not recorded). Some clones in this sample may be carry-over from other donors' samples. Both conserved end residues are part of each CDR3. Each record gives: V gene, D gene, J gene, clone size, CDR3 protein, CDR3 DNA. D genes are given only for firm matches. For some rows the clone size is stated as once, few or many, or as a class when expanded; others skip it.

>TRBV6-1|NA|TRBJ2-2|few
CASSFGTSNTGELFF
TGTGCCAGCAGTTTCGGGACCTCGAACACCGGGGAGCTGTTTTTT
>TRBV3-1|NA|TRBJ2-7|NA
CASSPQRQTLWAEQYF
TGTGCCAGCAGCCCCCAACGGCAGACACTTTGGGCCGAGCAGTACTTC
>TRBV7-4|NA|TRBJ1-1|few
CASSLETEAFF
TGTGCCAGCAGCTTGGAGACTGAAGCTTTCTTT
>TRBV28|TRBD2|TRBJ2-7|few
CASSLRTSGSKYEQYF
TGTGCCAGCAGCCTCAGAACTAGCGGGAGTAAATACGAGCAGTACTTC
>TRBV27|TRBD2|TRBJ2-7|NA
CASSPRAGGLYEQYF
TGTGCCAGCAGTCCGCGGGCGGGAGGGCTGTACGAGCAGTACTTC
>TRBV7-8|NA|TRBJ1-2|few
CASSLALGNSPNYGYTF
TGTGCCAGCAGCTTAGCTCTCGGCAACAGCCCTAACTATGGCTACACCTTC
>TRBV29-1|TRBD2|TRBJ2-3|NA
CSVESRAGDTDTQYF
TGCAGCGTTGAATCTCGAGCGGGAGACACAGATACGCAGTATTTT
>TRBV5-1|NA|TRBJ1-4|NA
CASSLADQRSEKLFF
TGCGCCAGCAGCTTGGCGGACCAAAGGAGTGAAAAACTGTTTTTT
>TRBV25-1|NA|TRBJ2-2|many
CASSEYAPLTGELFF
TGTGCCAGCAGTGAATATGCCCCACTTACCGGGGAGCTGTTTTTT
>TRBV7-3|NA|TRBJ2-1|NA
CASSWAGSLNGEQFF
TGTGCCAGCTCGTGGGCGGGATCCCTGAATGGTGAGCAGTTCTTC
>TRBV4-2|NA|TRBJ1-5|NA
CASSQEFSNQPQHF
TGTGCCAGCAGCCAAGAATTTAGCAATCAGCCCCAGCATTTT
>TRBV11-2|NA|TRBJ1-2|many
CASSPQGGRGHGYTF
TGTGCCAGCAGCCCGCAAGGGGGGCGAGGTCATGGCTACACCTTC
>TRBV6-1|NA|TRBJ2-5|many
CASSEALTLTGETQYF
TGTGCCAGCAGTGAAGCGCTAACACTCACGGGAGAGACCCAGTACTTC
>TRBV5-1|NA|TRBJ2-2|NA
CASSFYGQMNTGELFF
TGCGCCAGCAGCTTTTACGGACAGATGAACACCGGGGAGCTGTTTTTT
>TRBV27|TRBD2|TRBJ2-3|NA
CASSPWGLASSTDTQYF
TGTGCCAGCAGCCCCTGGGGACTAGCTTCTAGCACAGATACGCAGTATTTT
>TRBV4-1|NA|TRBJ2-7|few
CASSHPGRGIYEQYF
TGCGCCAGCAGCCACCCGGGACGGGGGATTTACGAGCAGTACTTC
>TRBV20-1|TRBD2|TRBJ2-2|few
CSARDFSGSTTGELFF
TGCAGTGCTAGAGATTTTAGCGGGAGTACCACCGGGGAGCTGTTTTTT
>TRBV10-3|TRBD1|TRBJ1-5|NA
CAVGQGVNQPQHF
TGTGCCGTCGGACAGGGGGTCAATCAGCCCCAGCATTTT
>TRBV7-6|NA|TRBJ2-2|once
CASSLDANTGELFF
TGTGCCAGCAGCTTGGATGCGAACACCGGGGAGCTGTTTTTT
>TRBV20-1|TRBD2|TRBJ2-3|few
CSASPRTGTSGASTDTQYF
TGCAGTGCTAGTCCCCGGACGGGGACTAGCGGTGCTAGCACAGATACGCAGTATTTT
>TRBV20-1|NA|TRBJ2-1|few
CSAFGVLESYNEQFF
TGCAGTGCTTTTGGCGTATTGGAATCCTACAATGAGCAGTTCTTC
>TRBV5-1|TRBD1|TRBJ1-5|NA
CASSSTGNGNQPQHF
TGCGCCAGCAGCTCGACAGGGAACGGCAATCAGCCCCAGCATTTT
>TRBV6-6|TRBD1|TRBJ1-5|few
CASSAGDRPRLSNQPQHF
TGTGCCAGCAGTGCCGGGGACAGGCCCCGTCTTAGCAATCAGCCCCAGCATTTT
>TRBV7-6|TRBD2|TRBJ2-5|NA
CASRRLAGVETQYF
TGTGCCAGCAGGCGACTAGCGGGGGTAGAGACCCAGTACTTC
>TRBV12-3/TRBV12-4|NA|TRBJ1-5|many
CASRGGGSYQPQHF
TGTGCCAGCAGGGGGGGGGGCAGTTATCAGCCCCAGCATTTT